The next 16 T cell receptor beta chains were all read from a single sample in a study of prognosis after radiotherapy for stage I lung cancer. Two rounds of multiplex PCR amplified TCR beta CDR3 from genomic DNA. First-round PCR used primers specific to each TRBV and TRBJ gene. TCRdb analysed the multiplex PCR reads with MiXCR anew, one entry per CDR3 protein. The sample records roughly 12,000 distinct CDR3 sequences, roughly 43% being singletons. The sample consisted of PBMCs, taken before or after stereotactic body radiation therapy (not recorded which). The receptors come from a donor over 45 with non-small cell lung cancer.

The chain combines TRBV6-9 with TRBJ2-1; either TRBD1 or TRBD2 may fit D (5 bases each). Between the trimmed V and J ends, which lost 4 bases and 6 bases, there was a span of 25 bases. CDR1 is MNHGY and CDR2 is SVAAGI in the germline V gene. CDR3 length: 18 amino acids. CDR3 protein: CASSFHFIRDPGSNEQFF. The CDR3 bases are TGTGCCAGCAGTTTCCACTTCATCCGGGACCCCGGGTCCAATGAGCAGTTCTTC.

In nucleotides, the CDR3 is TGTGCCACCAGTGATGTAGCGGGAGGCACCGGGGAGCTGTTTTTT. It encodes CATSDVAGGTGELFF. V and J are TRBV24-1 and TRBJ2-2, with 10 bases aligning to TRBD2. The V gene end was trimmed by 3 bases and the J gene end by 4 bases; junction bases not matched to a gene: 1. From germline, CDR1 is KGHDR and CDR2 SFDVKD. CDR3 size: 15 residues.

This chain links TRBV28 with TRBJ2-7; D gene unclear. Germline CDR1 reads MDHEN; CDR2 reads SYDVKM. V lost 7 bases, J lost 1 base, and 17 bases lay in between. The CDR3 totals 15 residues. Here the CDR3 reads CASTVTLHASYEQYF. CDR3 in DNA: TGTGCCAGCACCGTCACTCTACATGCGTCCTACGAGCAGTACTTC.

This clonotype has more than one count but fewer than ten. This clone may be a read error of a much larger clone one base away. The chain joins TRBV10-3 to TRBJ1-2; D gene uncertain. V lost 6 bases and J 2 bases, leaving 10 bases between the germline ends. CDR3 length: 13 residues. CDR1 ENHRY and CDR2 SYGVKD come from the germline V gene. The CDR3 loop reads CAIRDGRNYGYTF. The CDR3 bases are TGTGCCATCAGGGACGGCCGAAACTATGGCTACACCTTC.

At least ten counts were recorded for this clonotype. The rearrangement joins TRBV14 to TRBJ1-2, with 7 bases fitting TRBD1. The germline gives CDR1 SGHDN, CDR2 FVKESK. With V trimmed by 1 base and J by 2 bases, 4 bases remained unmatched. The CDR3 consists of 15 residues. The CDR3 DNA reads as TGTGCCAGCAGCCAAGGACAGGGAGCGAACTATGGCTACACCTTC. Translation: CASSQGQGANYGYTF.

Points on this clonotype: A far larger clone is a single base away, which makes a read error likely. The missing conserved phenylalanine or tryptophan at the end of this CDR3 makes a read error likely. The chain combines TRBV6-4 with TRBJ1-6; no reliable D call. The CDR3 loop spans 14 amino acids. CDR1 is MRHNA and CDR2 is SNTAGT in the germline V gene. Trimming took 6 bases from V and 6 from J, leaving 12 bases between them. The CDR3 protein is CASRPDGSNSPLHL. The CDR3 DNA follows: TGTGCCAGCAGACCCGACGGGTCTAATTCACCCCTCCACCTT.

By share, this clonotype counts as large. The gene calls are TRBV5-8 and TRBJ2-7, with 7 bases matching TRBD1. The CDR3 runs to 16 residues. Per the germline V gene, CDR1 is SGHTS and CDR2 is YDEGEE. Trimming removed 3 bases from V and 5 bases from J; junction bases left unmatched: 14. This chain's CDR3 is CASSSVIFDRDNEQYF. Written as DNA, the CDR3 is TGTGCCAGCAGCTCCGTGATATTCGACAGGGACAACGAGCAGTACTTC.

This clonotype was seen repeatedly, ten times or more. CDR3 region: CASSTDPTGNTYEQYF. In DNA, the CDR3 is TGTGCCAGTAGTACAGACCCGACAGGCAATACCTACGAGCAGTACTTC. V is TRBV19 and J is TRBJ2-7; TRBD1 is a possible D gene (6 bases). The CDR3 sequence is 16 residues long. The germline V gene encodes CDR1 LNHDA and CDR2 SQIVND (reference sequence). Trimming stripped 4 bases from V and 2 bases from J, with 18 bases between.

The chain has TRBV24-1 and TRBJ2-2; 7 nucleotides match TRBD1. The V gene's germline CDR1 is KGHDR and CDR2 SFDVKD. J was trimmed by 8 bases and V by 8 bases; bases with no gene match: 7. This CDR3 contains 13 residues. The CDR3 sequence is CATTLTGMGELFF. The CDR3 DNA is TGTGCCACCACCCTGACAGGGATGGGGGAGCTGTTTTTT.

DNA of the CDR3: TGTGCCAGCAGTGAAGCGCAGGGGGTGAGCACTGAAGCTTTCTTT. Translated, it gives CASSEAQGVSTEAFF. V gene TRBV6-1 combines with J gene TRBJ1-1; 7 positions match TRBD1. The CDR3 has 15 residues. The V segment lost 0 bases and the J segment 4 bases; nucleotides outside the gene matches: 5. The germline CDR1 and CDR2 sequences are MNHNS and SASEGT.

This clonotype was recorded at least ten times. The rearrangement links TRBV5-1 to TRBJ2-5; 13 positions match TRBD2. The CDR3 covers 16 residues. CDR1 is SGHRS, CDR2 YFSETQ, per germline. The V and J ends lost 4 bases and 2 bases, in that order; junction bases with no gene match: 5. Written as DNA, the CDR3 is TGCGCCAGCAGCCCAGGACTAGCGGGGGCTCAAGAGACCCAGTACTTC. Its translation: CASSPGLAGAQETQYF.

The chain links TRBV4-1 to TRBJ2-2, with TRBD2 identical over 14 bases. The trim removed 6 bases at V and 2 bases at J, leaving 8 bases unmatched. Germline CDR1 reads MGHRA; CDR2 reads YSYEKL. This CDR3 region has 18 residues. Here the CDR3 reads CASRQGTSGSENTGELFF. CDR3 sequence (DNA): TGCGCCAGCAGACAGGGGACTAGCGGGAGCGAAAACACCGGGGAGCTGTTTTTT.

This clonotype has ten or more counts. The J gene is TRBJ1-1, the V gene TRBV20-1, with D unresolved. The CDR3 runs 13 residues. Germline V gene data show CDR1 as DFQATT and CDR2 as SNEGSKA (reference sequence). The V gene lost 3 bases and the J gene lost 0 bases, with 8 bases spanning the gap. CDR3 DNA: TGCAGTGCTAGGTCTGAGATGAACACTGAAGCTTTCTTT. Translated: CSARSEMNTEAFF.

The chain combines TRBV12-3 or TRBV12-4 with TRBJ1-2; D remains ambiguous. The CDR3 runs to 14 residues. The V end lost 6 bases, the J end lost 6 bases, and 17 bases lay between the germline ends. The CDR3 loop reads CASSPHSGQDGYTF. For the CDR3, the DNA is TGTGCCAGCAGCCCCCACTCGGGCCAGGATGGCTACACCTTC.

Concerning this clonotype itself: Given a far larger clone just one base away, this is likely a sequencing read error. This chain links TRBV2 with TRBJ1-1; the D is unclear. The CDR3 runs to 16 residues. Per germline, CDR1 SNHLY and CDR2 FYNNEI. The V end was cut by 5 bases, the J end by 8 bases, with 24 bases between. In DNA form, the CDR3 reads TGTGCCAGCAGTTTCATACTAAAGCCCCACAGTAGGGAAGCTTTCTTT. This codes for CASSFILKPHSREAFF.

About this clonotype: A much bigger clone sits one base away, suggesting this may be a read error. The rearrangement links TRBV10-3 to TRBJ2-7; D call uncertain. The CDR3 length is 13 residues. CDR1 and CDR2 (germline): ENHRY, SYGVKD. Trimming pared 3 bases from V and 3 bases from J, leaving 9 bases between. In nucleotides, the CDR3 is TGTGCCATCAGTGATGACGGTAACTACGAGCAGTACTTC. It encodes CAISDDGNYEQYF.